This TCR beta chain appears in the sequencing data of a study of pediatric ulcerative colitis. Findings of the study overall: Compared with controls, ulcerative colitis showed greater blood-rectum clone sharing. Clonal expansions reduced rectal repertoire diversity in acute severe colitis.

Turning to this clone: Its antigen is unknown.

The CDR3 length is 14 residues. V lost 10 bases to trimming and J lost 8 bases, with 18 bases between them. The germline CDR1 and CDR2 sequences are ENHRY and SYGVKD. One to two pinch biopsies were taken from the rectum during colonoscopy. The assay was run at survey level. Using immunoSEQ multiplex PCR, the repertoire was profiled, and TCRdb retains in-frame clones only, with some absent. This sample carries around 20,000 clones, over 65% of them seen once, and the ten largest clones take roughly 6.6%. This clonotype originated in a boy aged 5 to 17 with moderate ulcerative colitis. This chain links TRBV10-3 with TRBJ1-6, with D perhaps TRBD1 (5 bases). The sequencing input was gut tissue. CDR3 residues: CATRRKAGDSPLHF. Written as DNA, the CDR3 is TGTGCCACCAGAAGGAAGGCGGGGGATTCACCCCTCCACTTT.